The clone carrying this T cell receptor beta chain occurred once. Its target is unknown. The entry originates in a study of PD-1 blockade in mismatch repair-deficient tumors. Study-wide results and limits: Tumor-resident clones, often undetectable pretreatment in blood, expanded then contracted after pembrolizumab.

PCR or immunohistochemistry showed mismatch repair deficiency in every enrolled patient. Profiling relied on immunoSEQ multiplex PCR, and the TCRdb table lists in-frame clones only, not all of them. This table holds tens of thousands of clones, more than 80% found once. Germline values: CDR1 MNHEY, CDR2 SVGAGI. The V and J ends lost 5 bases and 6 bases respectively, with 10 bases between them. The CDR3 contains 13 residues. Sequencing was performed on peripheral blood, taken 44 weeks after starting pembrolizumab. V and J are TRBV6-5 and TRBJ1-4; no definite D call. The receptor's source is an adult with mismatch repair-deficient cancer. CDR3 sequence reads: CASSPREDEKLFF. The CDR3 nucleotides are TGTGCCAGCAGTCCACGGGAGGATGAAAAACTGTTTTTT.